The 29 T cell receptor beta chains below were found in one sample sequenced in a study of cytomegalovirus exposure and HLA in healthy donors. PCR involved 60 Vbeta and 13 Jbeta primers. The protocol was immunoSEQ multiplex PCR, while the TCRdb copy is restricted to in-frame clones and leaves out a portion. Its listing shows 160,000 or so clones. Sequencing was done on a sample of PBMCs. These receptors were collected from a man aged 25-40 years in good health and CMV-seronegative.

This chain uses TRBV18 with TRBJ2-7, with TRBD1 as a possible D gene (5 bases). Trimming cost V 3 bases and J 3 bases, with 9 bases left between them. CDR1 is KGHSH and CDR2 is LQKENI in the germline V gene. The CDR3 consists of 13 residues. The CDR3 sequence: CASSPRQNYEQYF. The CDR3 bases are TGTGCCAGCTCACCCCGACAGAACTACGAGCAGTACTTC.

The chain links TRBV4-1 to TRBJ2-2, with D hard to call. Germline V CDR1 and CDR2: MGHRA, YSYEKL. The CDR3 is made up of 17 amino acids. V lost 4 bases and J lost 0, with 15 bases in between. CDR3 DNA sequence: TGCGCCAGCAGCCCCTTTTTCGAGGCAGCGAACACCGGGGAGCTGTTTTTT. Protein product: CASSPFFEAANTGELFF.

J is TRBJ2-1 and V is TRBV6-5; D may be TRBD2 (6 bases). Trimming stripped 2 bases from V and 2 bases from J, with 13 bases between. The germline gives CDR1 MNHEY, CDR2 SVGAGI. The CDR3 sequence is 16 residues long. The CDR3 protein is CASSYTGTQTYNEQFF. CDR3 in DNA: TGTGCCAGCAGTTACACCGGGACTCAGACCTACAATGAGCAGTTCTTC.

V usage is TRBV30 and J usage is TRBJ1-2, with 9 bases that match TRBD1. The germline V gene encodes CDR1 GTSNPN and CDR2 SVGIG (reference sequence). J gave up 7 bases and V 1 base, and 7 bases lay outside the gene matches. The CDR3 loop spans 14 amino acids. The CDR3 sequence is CAWSEQGALSGYTF. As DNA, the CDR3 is TGTGCCTGGAGTGAACAGGGGGCGCTCAGTGGCTACACCTTC.

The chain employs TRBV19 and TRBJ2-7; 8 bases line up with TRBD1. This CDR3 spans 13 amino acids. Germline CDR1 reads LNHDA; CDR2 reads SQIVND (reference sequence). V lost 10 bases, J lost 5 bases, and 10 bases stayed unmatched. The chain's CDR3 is CANTPDRANEQYF. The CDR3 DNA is TGTGCCAATACCCCGGACAGGGCGAACGAGCAGTACTTC.

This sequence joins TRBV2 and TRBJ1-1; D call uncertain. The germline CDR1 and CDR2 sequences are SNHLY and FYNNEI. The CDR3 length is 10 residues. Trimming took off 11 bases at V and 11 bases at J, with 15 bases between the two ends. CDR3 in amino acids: CAALGRVAFF. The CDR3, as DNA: TGTGCCGCCCTTGGGAGGGTCGCTTTCTTT.

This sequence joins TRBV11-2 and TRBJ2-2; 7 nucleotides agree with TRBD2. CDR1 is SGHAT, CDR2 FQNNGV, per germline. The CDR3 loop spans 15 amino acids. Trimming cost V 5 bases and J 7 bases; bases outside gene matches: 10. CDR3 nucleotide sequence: TGTGCCAGCAGCCCTGGACTAGGGAGATACGGGGAGCTGTTTTTT. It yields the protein CASSPGLGRYGELFF.

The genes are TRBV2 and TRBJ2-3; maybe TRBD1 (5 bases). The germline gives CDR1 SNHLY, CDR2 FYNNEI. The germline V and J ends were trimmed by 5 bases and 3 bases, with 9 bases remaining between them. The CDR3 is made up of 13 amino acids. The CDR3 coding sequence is TGTGCCAGCAGTTGGCAGGGTACAGATACGCAGTATTTT. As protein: CASSWQGTDTQYF.

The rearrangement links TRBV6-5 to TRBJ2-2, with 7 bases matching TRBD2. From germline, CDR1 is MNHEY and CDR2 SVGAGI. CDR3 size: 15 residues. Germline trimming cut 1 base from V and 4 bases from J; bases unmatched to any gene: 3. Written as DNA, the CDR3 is TGTGCCAGCAGTTACTTCGGCGGGAGCACCGGGGAGCTGTTTTTT. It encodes CASSYFGGSTGELFF.

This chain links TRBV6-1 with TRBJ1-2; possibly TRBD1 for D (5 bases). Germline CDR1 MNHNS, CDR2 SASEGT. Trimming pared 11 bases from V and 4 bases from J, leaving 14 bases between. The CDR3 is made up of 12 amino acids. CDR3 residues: CAGSRDSYGYTF. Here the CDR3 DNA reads TGTGCCGGTTCCAGGGACTCCTATGGCTACACCTTC.

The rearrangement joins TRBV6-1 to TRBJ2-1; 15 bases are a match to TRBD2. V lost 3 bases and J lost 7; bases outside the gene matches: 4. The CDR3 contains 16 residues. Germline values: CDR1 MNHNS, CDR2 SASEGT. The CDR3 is CASSDPGTSGRNEQFF. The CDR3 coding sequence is TGTGCCAGCAGTGACCCCGGGACTAGCGGGAGGAATGAGCAGTTCTTC.

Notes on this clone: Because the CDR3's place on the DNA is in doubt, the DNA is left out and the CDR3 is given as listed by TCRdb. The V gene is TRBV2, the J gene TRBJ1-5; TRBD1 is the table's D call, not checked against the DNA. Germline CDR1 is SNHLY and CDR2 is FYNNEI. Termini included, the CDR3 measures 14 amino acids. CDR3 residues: CASILGQGDQPQHF.

The CDR3 bases are TGTGCCAGCAGCTTAGTCTCGTACAATGAGCAGTTCTTC. It specifies CASSLVSYNEQFF. The chain combines TRBV7-8 with TRBJ2-1; D is unresolved. This CDR3 is 13 amino acids long. V was clipped by 1 base and J by 4 bases, with 5 bases between them. Germline CDR1 is SGHVS and CDR2 is FQNEAQ.

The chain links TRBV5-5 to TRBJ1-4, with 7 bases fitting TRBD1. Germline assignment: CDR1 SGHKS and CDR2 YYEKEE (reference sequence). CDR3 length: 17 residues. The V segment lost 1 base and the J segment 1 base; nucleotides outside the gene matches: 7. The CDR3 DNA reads TGTGCCAGCAGCTTGTGGGCAGGGGGAGTAACTAATGAAAAACTGTTTTTT. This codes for CASSLWAGGVTNEKLFF.

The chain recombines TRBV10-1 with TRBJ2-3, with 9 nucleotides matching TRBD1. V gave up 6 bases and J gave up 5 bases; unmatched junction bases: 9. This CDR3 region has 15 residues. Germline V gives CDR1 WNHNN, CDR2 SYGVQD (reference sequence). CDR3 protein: CASSESTGGIDTQYF. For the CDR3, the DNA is TGCGCCAGCAGCGAATCGACAGGGGGAATAGATACGCAGTATTTT.

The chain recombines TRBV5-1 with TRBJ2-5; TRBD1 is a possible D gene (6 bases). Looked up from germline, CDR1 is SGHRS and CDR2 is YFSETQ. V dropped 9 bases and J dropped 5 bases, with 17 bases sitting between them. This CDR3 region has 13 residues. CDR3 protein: CATTQGGMETQYF. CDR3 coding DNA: TGCGCCACCACACAGGGTGGTATGGAGACCCAGTACTTC.

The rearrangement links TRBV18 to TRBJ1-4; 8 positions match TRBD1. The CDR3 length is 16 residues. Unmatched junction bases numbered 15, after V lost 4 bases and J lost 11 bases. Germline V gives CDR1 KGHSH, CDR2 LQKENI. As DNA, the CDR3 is TGTGCCAGCTCACAAGGACAGGGCCCTGCCCCAGGGAAACTGTTTTTT. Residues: CASSQGQGPAPGKLFF.

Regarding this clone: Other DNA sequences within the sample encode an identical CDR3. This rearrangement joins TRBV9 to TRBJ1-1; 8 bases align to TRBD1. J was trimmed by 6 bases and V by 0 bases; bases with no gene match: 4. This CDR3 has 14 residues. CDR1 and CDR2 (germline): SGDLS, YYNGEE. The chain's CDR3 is CASSVAGGEPEAFF. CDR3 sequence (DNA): TGTGCCAGCAGCGTAGCAGGGGGCGAGCCTGAAGCTTTCTTT.

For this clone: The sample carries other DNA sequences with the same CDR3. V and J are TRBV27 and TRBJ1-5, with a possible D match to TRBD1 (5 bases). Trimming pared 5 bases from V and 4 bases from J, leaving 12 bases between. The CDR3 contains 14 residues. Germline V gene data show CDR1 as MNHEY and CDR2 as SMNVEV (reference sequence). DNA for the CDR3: TGTGCCAGCAGTCCCAACGCAGGGAATCAGCCCCAGCATTTT. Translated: CASSPNAGNQPQHF.

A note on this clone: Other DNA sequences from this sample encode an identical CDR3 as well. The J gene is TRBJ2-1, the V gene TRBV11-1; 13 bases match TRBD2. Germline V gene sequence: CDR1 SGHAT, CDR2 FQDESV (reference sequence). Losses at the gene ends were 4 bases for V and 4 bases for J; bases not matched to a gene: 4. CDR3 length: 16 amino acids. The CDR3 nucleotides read TGTGCCAGCAGCTCGCCGGGACTAGCGGGATACAATGAGCAGTTCTTC. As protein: CASSSPGLAGYNEQFF.

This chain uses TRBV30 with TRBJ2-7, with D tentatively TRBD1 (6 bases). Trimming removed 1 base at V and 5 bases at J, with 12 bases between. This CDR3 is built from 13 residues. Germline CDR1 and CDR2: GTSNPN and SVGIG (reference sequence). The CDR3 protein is CAWSGKQGHEQYF. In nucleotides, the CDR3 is TGTGCCTGGAGTGGGAAACAGGGCCACGAGCAGTACTTC.

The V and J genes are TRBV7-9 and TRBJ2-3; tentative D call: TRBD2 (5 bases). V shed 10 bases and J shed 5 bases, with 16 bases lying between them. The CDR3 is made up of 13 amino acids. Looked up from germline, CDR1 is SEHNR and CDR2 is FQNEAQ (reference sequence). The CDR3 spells CATRRGPVDTQYF. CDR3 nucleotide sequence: TGTGCCACCCGAAGAGGGCCGGTAGATACGCAGTATTTT.

The CDR3, as DNA: TGTGCCAGCAGTTTGAAGGGACTAGCGGGAGGGTCCTACGAGCAGTACTTC. Amino acids: CASSLKGLAGGSYEQYF. The gene calls are TRBV27 and TRBJ2-7; 16 positions match TRBD2. V shed 3 bases, J shed 1 base, and the junction held 3 bases outside the gene matches. Germline CDR1 reads MNHEY; CDR2 reads SMNVEV (reference sequence). This CDR3 has 17 residues.

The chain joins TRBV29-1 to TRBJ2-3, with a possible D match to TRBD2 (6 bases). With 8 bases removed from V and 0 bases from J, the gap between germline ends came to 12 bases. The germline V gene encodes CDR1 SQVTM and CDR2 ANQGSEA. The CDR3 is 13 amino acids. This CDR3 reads CSTRGTSTDTQYF. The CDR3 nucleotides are TGCAGCACACGGGGGACTAGCACAGATACGCAGTATTTT.

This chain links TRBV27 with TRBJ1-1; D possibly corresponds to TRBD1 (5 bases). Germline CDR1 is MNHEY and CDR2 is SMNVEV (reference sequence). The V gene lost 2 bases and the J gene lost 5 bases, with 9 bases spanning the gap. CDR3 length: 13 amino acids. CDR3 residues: CASSLGEGTEAFF. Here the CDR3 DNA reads TGTGCCAGCAGTTTAGGGGAGGGGACTGAAGCTTTCTTT.

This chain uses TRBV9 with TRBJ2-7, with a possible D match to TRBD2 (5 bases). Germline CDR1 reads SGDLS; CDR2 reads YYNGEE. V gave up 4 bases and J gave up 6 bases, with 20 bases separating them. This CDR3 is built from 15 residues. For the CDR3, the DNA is TGTGCCAGCAGCCCAACTTGGGAGTATGAATTCGAGCAGTACTTC. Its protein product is CASSPTWEYEFEQYF.

The CDR3 DNA sequence: TGTGCCAGTAGCTGGGGGACAGACGGATCCGAGCAGTACTTC. Amino acid sequence: CASSWGTDGSEQYF. V and J are TRBV19 and TRBJ2-7; 7 nucleotides match TRBD1. The ends lost 6 bases at V and 6 bases at J; junction bases unmatched: 11. Per the germline V gene, CDR1 is LNHDA and CDR2 is SQIVND (reference sequence). The CDR3 is 14 amino acids. The variable domain in full, completed from reference TRBV19 and TRBJ2-7, reads DGGITQSPKYLFRKEGQNVTLSCEQNLNHDAMYWYRQDPGQGLRLIYYSQIVNDFQKGDIAEGYSVSREKKESFPLTVTSAQKNPTAFYLCASSWGTDGSEQYFGPGTRLTVT.

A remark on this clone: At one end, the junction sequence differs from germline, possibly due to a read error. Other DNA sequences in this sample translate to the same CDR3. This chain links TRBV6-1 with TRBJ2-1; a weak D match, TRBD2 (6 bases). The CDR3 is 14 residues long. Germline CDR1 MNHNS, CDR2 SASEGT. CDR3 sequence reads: CASSEAVGGNEQFF. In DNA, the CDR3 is TGCGCCAGCAGTGAGGCTGTGGGGGGCAATGAGCAGTTCTTC.

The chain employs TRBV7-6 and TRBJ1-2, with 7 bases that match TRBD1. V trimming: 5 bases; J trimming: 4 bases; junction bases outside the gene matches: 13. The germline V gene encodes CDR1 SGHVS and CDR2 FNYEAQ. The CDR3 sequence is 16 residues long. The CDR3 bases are TGTGCCAGCAGCCGACAGGGTCAGACCGGTGGCTATGGCTACACCTTC. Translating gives CASSRQGQTGGYGYTF.